Presented here are 15 T cell receptor beta chains from one specimen sequenced in a study of Graves' ophthalmopathy and Graves' hyperthyroidism. The study amplified TCR beta CDR3 regions using RNA transcripts. RT-PCR was first run with HTBI primers, then multiplex PCR in a second round. TCRdb used MiXCR to reprocess the multiplex PCR reads, holding one entry per CDR3 protein. The data contain a few hundred thousand distinct CDR3 sequences, about 18% of them singletons. What was sequenced was peripheral blood. The receptors come from an adult woman with stable Graves' hyperthyroidism.

In its sample, this clonotype was seen many times. The gene calls are TRBV19 and TRBJ1-1, with TRBD1 as a possible D gene (6 bases). Germline CDR1 and CDR2: LNHDA and SQIVND (reference sequence). The CDR3 length is 12 residues. V gave up 7 bases and J gave up 9 bases, with 15 bases separating them. The CDR3 DNA sequence: TGTGCCAGTAAGGACAGTTGGGGGAAAGCTTTCTTT. It is translated as CASKDSWGKAFF.

This clonotype was recorded at least ten times. J is TRBJ1-1 and V is TRBV6-4; D ambiguous. Deletions cut 6 bases from V and 0 bases from J, with 20 bases between. CDR1 is MRHNA, CDR2 SNTAGT, per germline. CDR3 length equals 17 residues. CDR3 coding DNA: TGTGCCAGCAGCATAGGATGGGCAGGCTTCATGAACACTGAAGCTTTCTTT. Its translation: CASSIGWAGFMNTEAFF.

This clonotype was detected ten times or more. The rearrangement links TRBV6-2 or TRBV6-3 to TRBJ2-7; 7 bases are a match to TRBD2. Germline trimming cut 2 bases from V and 5 bases from J; bases unmatched to any gene: 9. The CDR3 covers 15 residues. CDR1 and CDR2 from the germline V gene are MNHEY and SVGEGT. The CDR3 sequence is CASSYTDTGGHEQYF. CDR3 nucleotide sequence: TGTGCCAGCAGTTACACCGACACGGGAGGCCACGAGCAGTACTTC.

The chain is built from TRBV12-3 or TRBV12-4 and TRBJ2-7; D gene ambiguous. Trimming took off 5 bases at V and 2 bases at J, with 13 bases between the two ends. The CDR3 consists of 14 residues. The chain's CDR3 is CASSPAYGPYEQYF. The DNA of the CDR3 is TGTGCCAGCAGTCCGGCCTATGGTCCCTACGAGCAGTACTTC.

Many counts were recorded for this clonotype. This sequence joins TRBV18 and TRBJ2-6, with D uncertain. The CDR3 totals 14 residues. Trimming left V 4 bases short and J 0 bases short, with 4 bases between. The germline CDR1 and CDR2 sequences are KGHSH and LQKENI. Here the CDR3 reads CASSRDSGANVLTF. The CDR3 bases are TGTGCCAGCTCACGAGACTCTGGGGCCAACGTCCTGACTTTC.

The chain has TRBV6-5 and TRBJ1-1; D remains unclear. Germline CDR1 MNHEY, CDR2 SVGAGI. CDR3 size: 10 residues. The V and J ends lost 5 bases and 11 bases respectively, with 9 bases between them. CDR3: CASSTREAFF. In DNA form, the CDR3 reads TGTGCCAGCAGTACGAGGGAGGCTTTCTTT.

This rearrangement joins TRBV6-1 to TRBJ2-7; TRBD2 agrees at 7 bases. Losses at the gene ends were 9 bases for V and 3 bases for J; bases not matched to a gene: 8. CDR3 size: 13 residues. The germline CDR1 and CDR2 sequences are MNHNS and SASEGT. The CDR3 nucleotides read TGTGCCAGTCAAATGGGGGGGGGCTACGAGCAGTACTTC. Amino acid sequence: CASQMGGGYEQYF.

In its sample, this clonotype was seen a few times. J is TRBJ2-1 and V is TRBV7-9, with TRBD2 matching over 9 bases. Germline values: CDR1 SEHNR, CDR2 FQNEAQ (reference sequence). Unmatched junction bases numbered 15, after V lost 6 bases and J lost 6 bases. The CDR3 has 17 amino acids. The DNA for the CDR3 is TGTGCCAGCAGGGCTCCGCATAGCGGGAGTTTTGGCAATGAGCAGTTCTTC. Protein: CASRAPHSGSFGNEQFF.

This clonotype was recorded at least ten times. Here the CDR3 reads CASSYSGRRVGTGELFF. The CDR3 DNA sequence: TGTGCCAGCAGTTACTCGGGCAGACGAGTTGGGACCGGGGAGCTGTTTTTT. The chain is built from TRBV6-5 and TRBJ2-2, with no clear D. V lost 0 bases and J 5 bases, leaving 16 bases between the germline ends. Germline CDR1 MNHEY, CDR2 SVGAGI. The CDR3 covers 17 residues.

This clonotype was counted at least ten times. With a much larger clone just one base away, this may be a read error. The rearrangement joins TRBV28 to TRBJ1-2; D is ambiguous. Germline values: CDR1 MDHEN, CDR2 SYDVKM. The CDR3 loop spans 14 amino acids. Trimming cost V 1 base and J 4 bases, with 10 bases left between them. CDR3 bases: TGTGCCAGCAGTTTATCCGAGAACAGCTATGGCTACACCTTC. Translated: CASSLSENSYGYTF.

This clonotype was observed many times. V gene TRBV6-1 combines with J gene TRBJ2-3; tentatively, D is TRBD1 (7 bases). The germline V and J ends were trimmed by 7 bases and 5 bases, with 19 bases remaining between them. CDR3 length: 15 amino acids. CDR1 is MNHNS and CDR2 is SASEGT in the germline V gene. CDR3 residues: CASTPGGRDKDTQYF. CDR3 nucleotides: TGTGCCAGCACTCCAGGGGGGCGGGATAAAGATACGCAGTATTTT.

This clonotype appeared many times. DNA for the CDR3: TGTGCCAGCAGCCATCCAGTAAACTCCCCTCGGAACATTCAGTACTTC. Translating gives CASSHPVNSPRNIQYF. The V gene is TRBV4-2, the J gene TRBJ2-4, with D hard to call. The germline CDR1 and CDR2 sequences are LGHNA and YNFKEQ. Trimming took off 3 bases at V and 7 bases at J, with 19 bases between the two ends. This CDR3 region has 16 residues.

This clonotype was counted at least ten times. J is TRBJ2-7 and V is TRBV28; TRBD1 matches at 11 bases. CDR3 length: 15 residues. CDR1 is MDHEN and CDR2 is SYDVKM in the germline V gene. With 6 bases clipped from V and 3 bases from J, the junction kept 7 bases outside the gene matches. CDR3 bases: TGTGCCAGCAGCTCCAGGACAGGGGGCTTCTACGAGCAGTACTTC. This gives the protein CASSSRTGGFYEQYF.

The CDR3 coding sequence is TGTGCCAGCAGCTTAGATCGAATGACCGGGGAGCTGTTTTTT. It translates to CASSLDRMTGELFF. The gene calls are TRBV11-2 and TRBJ2-2; D gene unclear. The germline V gene has CDR1 SGHAT and CDR2 FQNNGV. V was cut by 0 bases and J by 5 bases, with 7 bases left in between. The CDR3 spans 14 residues. Filled out from reference TRBV11-2 and TRBJ2-2, the complete variable domain reads EAGVAQSPRYKIIEKRQSVAFWCNPISGHATLYWYQQILGQGPKLLIQFQNNGVVDDSQLPKDRFSAERLKGVDSTLKIQPAKLEDSAVYLCASSLDRMTGELFFGEGSRLTVL.

Of note for this clonotype: This may stem from a read error, because a much larger clone lies one nucleotide away. The rearrangement links TRBV30 to TRBJ2-2, with D possibly being TRBD2 (5 bases). The CDR3 consists of 12 residues. CDR1 is GTSNPN, CDR2 SVGIG, per germline (reference sequence). CDR3 DNA sequence: TGTGCCTCCTCAGCCGGAACCGGGGAGCTGTGTTTT. It translates to CASSAGTGELCF. Looking up the rest from reference TRBV30 and TRBJ2-2 gives the full variable domain: SQTIHQWPATLVQPVGSPLSLECTVEGTSNPNLYWYRQAAGRGLQLLFYSVGIGQISSEVPQNLSASRPQDRQFILSSKKLLLSDSGFYLCASSAGTGELCFGEGSRLTVL.